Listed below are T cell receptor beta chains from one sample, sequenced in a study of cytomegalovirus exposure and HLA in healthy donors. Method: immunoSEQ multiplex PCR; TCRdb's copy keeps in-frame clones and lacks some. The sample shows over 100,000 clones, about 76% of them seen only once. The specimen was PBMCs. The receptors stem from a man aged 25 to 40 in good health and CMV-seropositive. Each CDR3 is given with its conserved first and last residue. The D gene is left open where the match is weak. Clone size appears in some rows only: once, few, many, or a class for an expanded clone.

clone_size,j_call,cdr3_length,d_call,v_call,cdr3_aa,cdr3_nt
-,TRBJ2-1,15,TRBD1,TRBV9,CASSTGTEIYNEQFF,TGTGCCAGCAGTACCGGGACAGAGATCTACAATGAGCAGTTCTTC
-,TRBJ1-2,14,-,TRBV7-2,CASSLQGPYYGYTF,TGTGCCAGCAGCTTACAGGGCCCCTACTATGGCTACACCTTC
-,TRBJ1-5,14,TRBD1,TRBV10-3,CAITSGTGDQPQHF,TGTGCCATCACCTCTGGTACAGGGGATCAGCCCCAGCATTTT
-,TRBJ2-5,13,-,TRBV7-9,CASSLPLQETQYF,TGTGCCAGCAGCTTACCCCTCCAAGAGACCCAGTACTTC
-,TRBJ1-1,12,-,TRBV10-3,CAISPSGDEAFF,TGTGCCATCAGTCCCTCCGGAGATGAAGCTTTCTTT
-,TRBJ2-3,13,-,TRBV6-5,CASTTALGDTQYF,TGTGCCAGCACCACCGCGTTGGGCGATACGCAGTATTTT
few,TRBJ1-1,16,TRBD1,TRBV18,CASSQDRGGMNTEAFF,TGTGCCAGCTCCCAGGACAGGGGAGGAATGAACACTGAAGCTTTCTTT
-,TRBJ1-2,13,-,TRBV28,CASSTGWGYGYTF,TGTGCCAGCAGTACAGGGTGGGGCTATGGCTACACCTTC
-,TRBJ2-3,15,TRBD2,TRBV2,CASSESSGGVDTQYF,TGTGCCAGCAGTGAATCCAGCGGGGGGGTAGATACGCAGTATTTT
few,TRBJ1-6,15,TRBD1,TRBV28,CASSFLKQGNSPLHF,TGTGCCAGCAGTTTCTTAAAACAGGGGAATTCACCCCTCCACTTT
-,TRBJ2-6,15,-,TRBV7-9,CAIMVTGIGANVLTF,TGTGCCATTATGGTCACCGGGATAGGGGCCAACGTCCTGACTTTC